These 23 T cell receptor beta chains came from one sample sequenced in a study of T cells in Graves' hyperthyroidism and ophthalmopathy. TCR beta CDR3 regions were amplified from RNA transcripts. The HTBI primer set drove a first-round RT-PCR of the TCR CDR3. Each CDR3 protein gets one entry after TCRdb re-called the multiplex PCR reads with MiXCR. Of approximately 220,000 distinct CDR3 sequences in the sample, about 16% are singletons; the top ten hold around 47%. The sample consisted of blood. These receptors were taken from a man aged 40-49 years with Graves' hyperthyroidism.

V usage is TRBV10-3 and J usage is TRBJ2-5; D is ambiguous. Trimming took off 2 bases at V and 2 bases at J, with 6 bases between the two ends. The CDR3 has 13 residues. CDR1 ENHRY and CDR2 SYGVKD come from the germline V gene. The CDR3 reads CAISELKQETQYF. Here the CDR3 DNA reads TGTGCCATCAGTGAGCTTAAACAAGAGACCCAGTACTTC.

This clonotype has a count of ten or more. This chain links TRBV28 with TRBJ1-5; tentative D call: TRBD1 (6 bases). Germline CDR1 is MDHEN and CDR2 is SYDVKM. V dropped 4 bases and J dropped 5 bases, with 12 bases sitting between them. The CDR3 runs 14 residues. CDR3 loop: CASSSQGFYQPQHF. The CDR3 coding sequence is TGTGCCAGCAGTTCGCAGGGGTTCTATCAGCCCCAGCATTTT.

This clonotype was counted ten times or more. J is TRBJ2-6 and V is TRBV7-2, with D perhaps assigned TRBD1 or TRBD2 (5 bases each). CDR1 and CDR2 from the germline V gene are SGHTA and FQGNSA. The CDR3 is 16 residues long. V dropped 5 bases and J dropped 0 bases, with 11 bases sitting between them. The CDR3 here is CASSQWGSSGANVLTF. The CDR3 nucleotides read TGTGCCAGCAGCCAGTGGGGGAGCTCTGGGGCCAACGTCCTGACTTTC. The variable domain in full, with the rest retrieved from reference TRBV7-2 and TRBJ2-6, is GAGVSQSPSNKVTEKGKDVELRCDPISGHTALYWYRQSLGQGLEFLIYFQGNSAPDKSGLPSDRFSAERTGGSVSTLTIQRTQQEDSAVYLCASSQWGSSGANVLTFGAGSRLTVL.

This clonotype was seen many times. CDR3 nucleotides: TGCAGTGCTGCAAGGGGGACTTCTGGCTACACCTTC. Protein: CSAARGTSGYTF. The chain uses TRBV20-1 and TRBJ1-2, with a tentative D call TRBD1 (6 bases). Trimming removed 5 bases from V and 7 bases from J, with 14 bases in between. In germline, CDR1 is DFQATT, CDR2 SNEGSKA (reference sequence). CDR3 length equals 12 residues.

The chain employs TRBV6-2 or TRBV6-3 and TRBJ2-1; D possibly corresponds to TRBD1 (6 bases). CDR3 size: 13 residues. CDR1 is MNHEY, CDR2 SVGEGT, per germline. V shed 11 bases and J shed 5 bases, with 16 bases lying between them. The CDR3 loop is CACKLDSNNEQFF. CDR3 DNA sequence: TGTGCCTGCAAATTGGACAGCAACAATGAGCAGTTCTTC.

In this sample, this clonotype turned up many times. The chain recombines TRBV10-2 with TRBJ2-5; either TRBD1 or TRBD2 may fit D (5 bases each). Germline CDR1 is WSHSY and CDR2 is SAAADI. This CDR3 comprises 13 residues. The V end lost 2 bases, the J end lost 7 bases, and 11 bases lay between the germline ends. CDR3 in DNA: TGCGCCAGCAGTGAGGCGCTTGGGGGGACCCAGTACTTC. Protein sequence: CASSEALGGTQYF.

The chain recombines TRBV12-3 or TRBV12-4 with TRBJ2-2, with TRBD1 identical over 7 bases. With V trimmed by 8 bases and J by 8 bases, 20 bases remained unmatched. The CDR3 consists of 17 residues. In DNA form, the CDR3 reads TGTGCCAGCCTGGACGCTTCCGGGACAGCCACCGTTGGGGAGCTGTTTTTT. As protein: CASLDASGTATVGELFF.

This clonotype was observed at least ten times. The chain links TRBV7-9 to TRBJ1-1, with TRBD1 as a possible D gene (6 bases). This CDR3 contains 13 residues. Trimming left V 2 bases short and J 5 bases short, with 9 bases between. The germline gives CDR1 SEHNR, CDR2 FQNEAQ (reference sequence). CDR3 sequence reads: CASSLSGATEAFF. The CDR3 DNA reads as TGTGCCAGCAGCTTATCAGGGGCTACTGAAGCTTTCTTT.

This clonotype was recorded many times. CDR3 residues: CASQHAGNRVNTEAFF. CDR3 bases: TGTGCCAGCCAACACGCTGGGAATCGCGTAAACACTGAAGCTTTCTTT. The rearrangement joins TRBV6-2 or TRBV6-3 to TRBJ1-1; the D is unclear. Trimming shortened V by 8 bases and J by 2 bases, and 21 bases separated the two germline ends. The V gene's germline CDR1 is MNHEY and CDR2 SVGEGT. The CDR3 extends over 16 amino acids.

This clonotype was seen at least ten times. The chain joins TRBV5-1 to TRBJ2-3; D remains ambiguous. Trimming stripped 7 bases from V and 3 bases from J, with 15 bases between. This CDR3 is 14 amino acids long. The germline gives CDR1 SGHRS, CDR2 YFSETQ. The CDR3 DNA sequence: TGCGCCAGCCGGGTGGACCCCGGGACAGATACGCAGTATTTT. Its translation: CASRVDPGTDTQYF.

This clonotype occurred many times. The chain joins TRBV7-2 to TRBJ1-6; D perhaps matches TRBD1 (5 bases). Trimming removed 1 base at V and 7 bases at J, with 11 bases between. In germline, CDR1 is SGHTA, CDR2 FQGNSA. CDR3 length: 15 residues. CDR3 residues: CASSLGSGKNSPLHF. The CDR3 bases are TGTGCCAGCAGCTTAGGTTCAGGGAAGAATTCACCCCTCCACTTT.

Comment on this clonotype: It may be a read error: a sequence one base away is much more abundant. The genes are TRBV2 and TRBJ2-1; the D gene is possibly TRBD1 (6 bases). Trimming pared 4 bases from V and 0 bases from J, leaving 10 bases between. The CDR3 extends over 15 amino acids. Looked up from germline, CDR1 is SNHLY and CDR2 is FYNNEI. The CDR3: CASSGTAHSYNEQFF. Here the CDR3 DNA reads TGTGCCAGCAGTGGGACAGCCCACTCCTACAATGAGCAGTTCTTC.

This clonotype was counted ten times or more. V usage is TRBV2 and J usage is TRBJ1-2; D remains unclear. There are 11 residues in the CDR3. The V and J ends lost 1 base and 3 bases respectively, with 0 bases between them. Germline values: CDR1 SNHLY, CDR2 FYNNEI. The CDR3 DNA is TGTGCCAGCAGTGAAGACTATGGCTACACCTTC. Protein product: CASSEDYGYTF.

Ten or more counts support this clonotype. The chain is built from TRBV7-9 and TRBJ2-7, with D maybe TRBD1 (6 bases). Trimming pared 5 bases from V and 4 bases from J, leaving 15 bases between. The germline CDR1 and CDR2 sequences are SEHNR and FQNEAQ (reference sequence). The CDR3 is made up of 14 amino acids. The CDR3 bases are TGTGCCAGCAGCATAACCGGGACAAAGTACGAGCAGTACTTC. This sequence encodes CASSITGTKYEQYF. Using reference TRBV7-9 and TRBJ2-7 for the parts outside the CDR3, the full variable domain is DTGVSQNPRHKITKRGQNVTFRCDPISEHNRLYWYRQTLGQGPEFLTYFQNEAQLEKSRLLSDRFSAERPKGSFSTLEIQRTEQGDSAMYLCASSITGTKYEQYFGPGTRLTVT.

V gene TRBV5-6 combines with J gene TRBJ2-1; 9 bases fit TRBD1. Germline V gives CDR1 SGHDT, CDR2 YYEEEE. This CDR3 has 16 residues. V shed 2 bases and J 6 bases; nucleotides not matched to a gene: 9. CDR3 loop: CASSLRTGVKFNEQFF. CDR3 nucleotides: TGTGCCAGCAGCTTAAGGACAGGGGTGAAATTCAATGAGCAGTTCTTC.

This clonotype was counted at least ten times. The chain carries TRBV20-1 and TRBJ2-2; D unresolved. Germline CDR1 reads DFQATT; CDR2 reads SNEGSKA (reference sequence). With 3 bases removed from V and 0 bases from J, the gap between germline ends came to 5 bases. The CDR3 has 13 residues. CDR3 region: CSARESNTGELFF. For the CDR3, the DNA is TGCAGTGCTAGGGAGTCGAACACCGGGGAGCTGTTTTTT.

As DNA, the CDR3 is TGCGCCAGCAGCTTTTGGGCCGGGGGAACTAATGAAAAACTGTTTTTT. Protein sequence: CASSFWAGGTNEKLFF. This rearrangement joins TRBV5-1 to TRBJ1-4, with a tentative D call TRBD1 (5 bases). Germline CDR1 and CDR2: SGHRS and YFSETQ. The CDR3 sequence is 16 residues long. V was cut by 2 bases and J by 1 base, with 12 bases left in between.

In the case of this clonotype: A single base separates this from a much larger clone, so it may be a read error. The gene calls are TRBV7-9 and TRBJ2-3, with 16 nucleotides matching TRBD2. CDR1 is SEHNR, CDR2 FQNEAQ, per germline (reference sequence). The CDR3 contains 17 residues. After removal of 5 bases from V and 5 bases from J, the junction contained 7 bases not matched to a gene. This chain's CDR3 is CASSNPGLAGGQDTQYF. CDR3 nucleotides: TGTGCCAGCAGCAATCCGGGACTAGCGGGGGGGCAAGATACGCAGTATTTT.

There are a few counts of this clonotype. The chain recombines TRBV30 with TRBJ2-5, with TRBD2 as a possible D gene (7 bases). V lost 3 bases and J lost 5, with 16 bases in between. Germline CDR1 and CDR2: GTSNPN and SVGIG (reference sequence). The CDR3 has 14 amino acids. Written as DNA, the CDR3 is TGTGCCTGGAGCCGGGGGGCCCAAGAGGAGACCCAGTACTTC. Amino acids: CAWSRGAQEETQYF.

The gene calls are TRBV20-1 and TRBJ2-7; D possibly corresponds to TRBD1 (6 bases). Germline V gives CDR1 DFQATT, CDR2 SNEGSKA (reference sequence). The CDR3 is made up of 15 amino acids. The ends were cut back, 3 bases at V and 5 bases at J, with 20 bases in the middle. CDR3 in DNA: TGCAGTGCTAGTCTACAGGGTTCAGTTGGGCACGAGCAGTACTTC. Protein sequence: CSASLQGSVGHEQYF.

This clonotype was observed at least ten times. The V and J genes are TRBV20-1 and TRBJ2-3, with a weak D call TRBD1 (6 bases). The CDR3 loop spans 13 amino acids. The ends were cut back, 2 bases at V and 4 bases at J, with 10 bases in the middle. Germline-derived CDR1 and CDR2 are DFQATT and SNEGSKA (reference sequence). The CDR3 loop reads CSARITGSDTQYF. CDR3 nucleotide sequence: TGCAGTGCTAGAATTACAGGGTCAGATACGCAGTATTTT.

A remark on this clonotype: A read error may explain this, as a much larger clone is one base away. This chain's CDR3 is CAISEMRQETQYF. The CDR3 region has the DNA TGTGCCATCAGTGAGATGAGGCAAGAGACCCAGTACTTC. The V call is TRBV10-3, the J call TRBJ2-5, with D uncertain. This CDR3 comprises 13 residues. Per germline, CDR1 ENHRY and CDR2 SYGVKD. V lost 2 bases and J lost 2, with 6 bases in between.

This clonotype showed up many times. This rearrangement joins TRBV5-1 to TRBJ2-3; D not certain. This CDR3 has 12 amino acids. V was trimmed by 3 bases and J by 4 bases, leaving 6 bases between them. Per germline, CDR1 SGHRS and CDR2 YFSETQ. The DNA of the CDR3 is TGCGCCAGCAGCTACGACTCAGATACGCAGTATTTT. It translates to CASSYDSDTQYF.